This T cell receptor (beta chain) was sequenced for a study of blood T cell repertoires in COVID-19. Study-level information: Material from acute and convalescent COVID-19 was sourced from the United States, Italy and Spain. PBMCs, B-cell-depleted T cells, or T cells were the source of the cDNA or gDNA that made up the material.

In the original analysis: Cell counts per sample came from amplifying reference gene primers. Repertoires were generated with immunoSEQ multiplex PCR, while TCRdb's copy carries only in-frame clones and drops some. V, J and clone size are taken as reported in that table, and D and trimming were inferred from the DNA itself. The sample lists 230,000 or so clones, about 88% occurring once. The CDR3 sequence is 14 residues long. V was trimmed by 3 bases and J by 0 bases, leaving 6 bases between them. CDR1 and CDR2 (germline): MGHDK, SYGVNS. This clone was observed a handful of times. Sequencing used peripheral blood. The sequence was collected from a middle-aged man with active or convalescent COVID-19. The J gene is TRBJ1-3, the V gene TRBV25-1; no firm D call. CDR3 residues: CASSDSSSGNTIYF. The DNA for the CDR3 is TGTGCCAGCAGTGATTCGAGCTCTGGAAACACCATATATTTT.